The clone carrying this T cell receptor beta chain was detected a few times. Its specificity is not known. Unique molecular identifiers were present in the TCR beta cDNA libraries. In TCRdb, the PCR reads were re-called with MiXCR into one record per CDR3 protein. The sample has 450,000 to 650,000 distinct CDR3 sequences; 44% are singletons. These data originate in a study of post-analysis software for immune sequencing data. Findings and caveats of the study: TRBV5-6, TRBV5-1 and TRBV20-1 were among four to six TRBV segments more frequent in patients than controls.

The J segment lost 5 bases and the V segment lost 2 bases, leaving 11 bases of the junction unmatched. CDR1 MGHRA and CDR2 YSYEKL come from the germline V gene. CDR3 size: 17 residues. The chain has TRBV4-1 and TRBJ2-5; 10 bases agree with TRBD2. The receptor was isolated from a girl between 10 and 17 years old with multiple sclerosis. The sample was blood. The CDR3 loop is CASSQPQREGFRETQYF. The CDR3 DNA is TGCGCCAGCAGCCAACCGCAGCGGGAGGGTTTCAGGGAGACCCAGTACTTC.